Listed here are 17 T cell receptor beta chains from one sample, sequenced in a study of long-term antiretroviral therapy in people with HIV. An immunoSEQ assay, version v3.0, was performed at survey level. Generated by immunoSEQ multiplex PCR, the TCRdb table keeps only in-frame clones and is missing some. The sample contains approximately 37,000 clones, roughly four fifths of which appear only once. The sequences come from unsorted PBMCs, collected 1 year after starting antiretroviral therapy. Every receptor here comes from a man aged 18-30 years with HIV.

V and J are TRBV4-1 and TRBJ2-7; 10 bases fit TRBD1. Germline assignment: CDR1 MGHRA and CDR2 YSYEKL. This CDR3 has 14 residues. Trimming at V came to 4 bases and at J to 2 bases, leaving 2 bases not matched to a gene. The CDR3 nucleotides are TGCGCCAGCAGCCTCGGACAGGGGGCCTACGAGCAGTACTTC. Protein sequence: CASSLGQGAYEQYF.

V is TRBV11-2 and J is TRBJ2-7; 9 nucleotides line up with TRBD1. This CDR3 region has 15 residues. The ends lost 6 bases at V and 0 bases at J; junction bases unmatched: 6. The germline V gene has CDR1 SGHAT and CDR2 FQNNGV. The CDR3 DNA is TGTGCCAGCAGTCCCGGGACAGGGAGCTCCTACGAGCAGTACTTC. Protein sequence: CASSPGTGSSYEQYF.

The J gene is TRBJ1-1, the V gene TRBV29-1; the D gene is possibly TRBD1 (5 bases). Trimming pared 0 bases from V and 4 bases from J, leaving 12 bases between. The CDR3 extends over 14 amino acids. Germline CDR1 SQVTM, CDR2 ANQGSEA. This CDR3 is CSVEEGRGGTEAFF. The CDR3 nucleotides are TGCAGCGTTGAAGAGGGGAGGGGAGGCACTGAAGCTTTCTTT.

The chain couples TRBV5-6 to TRBJ2-5; D call uncertain. The CDR3 is 16 amino acids. V was clipped by 0 bases and J by 1 base, with 13 bases between them. Germline lookup yields CDR1 SGHDT and CDR2 YYEEEE. CDR3 DNA: TGTGCCAGCAGCTTGGTCGGCCCAGGACGCCAAGAGACCCAGTACTTC. This codes for CASSLVGPGRQETQYF.

The sample holds one count of this clone. This rearrangement joins TRBV28 to TRBJ1-1; TRBD1 aligns across 7 bases. J lost 2 bases, V lost 8 bases, and 11 bases had no gene match. The CDR3 has 15 amino acids. Germline V gene data show CDR1 as MDHEN and CDR2 as SYDVKM. CDR3 DNA sequence: TGTGCCAGCGGATCAGCGGGACAGCTCAACACTGAAGCTTTCTTT. It codes for CASGSAGQLNTEAFF.

The chain carries TRBV27 and TRBJ1-1; D is ambiguous. Trimming shortened V by 3 bases and J by 0 bases, and 5 bases separated the two germline ends. This CDR3 is 13 amino acids long. CDR1 and CDR2 (germline): MNHEY, SMNVEV (reference sequence). CDR3 amino acids: CASSFGMNTEAFF. The CDR3 DNA is TGTGCCAGCAGTTTCGGGATGAACACTGAAGCTTTCTTT.

This sequence joins TRBV7-2 and TRBJ2-7; no reliable D call. The germline V gene has CDR1 SGHTA and CDR2 FQGNSA. This CDR3 is built from 15 residues. V lost 5 bases, J lost 7 bases, and 21 bases lay in between. The CDR3 nucleotides are TGTGCCAGCAGCCCTGGGGTGGGGTTCCTTAGGGAGCAGTACTTC. Protein: CASSPGVGFLREQYF.

The rearrangement joins TRBV2 to TRBJ2-1, with D possibly matching TRBD2 (7 bases). The length of the CDR3 is 13 residues. Deletions cut 8 bases from V and 15 bases from J, with 23 bases between. Germline lookup yields CDR1 SNHLY and CDR2 FYNNEI. The DNA of the CDR3 is TGTGCCAGCTATGGGGGGGCCCGGGACCGAAGGTTCTTC. Amino acids: CASYGGARDRRFF.

This clone has just one count. The gene calls are TRBV19 and TRBJ1-3; D might be TRBD1 (5 bases). Per germline, CDR1 LNHDA and CDR2 SQIVND (reference sequence). V was cut by 4 bases and J by 0 bases, with 10 bases left in between. The CDR3 totals 15 residues. CDR3 sequence: CASSTAGTSGNTIYF. The CDR3 coding sequence is TGTGCCAGTAGTACTGCAGGGACCTCTGGAAACACCATATATTTT.

The chain carries TRBV27 and TRBJ2-2; tentatively, D is TRBD1 or TRBD2 (5 bases each). The CDR3 runs to 13 residues. From germline, CDR1 is MNHEY and CDR2 SMNVEV (reference sequence). The V and J ends lost 6 bases and 7 bases respectively, with 12 bases between them. CDR3 sequence reads: CASRLGEIGELFF. The CDR3 DNA follows: TGTGCCAGCAGGTTGGGGGAAATCGGGGAGCTGTTTTTT.

The chain uses TRBV7-9 and TRBJ2-7; TRBD2 matches 8 bases. Germline lookup yields CDR1 SEHNR and CDR2 FQNEAQ (reference sequence). The CDR3 loop spans 15 amino acids. V gave up 1 base and J gave up 2 bases; unmatched junction bases: 4. CDR3 amino acids: CASSLDREGTYEQYF. The CDR3 region has the DNA TGTGCCAGCAGCTTAGACCGGGAGGGTACCTACGAGCAGTACTTC.

This clone was counted once. This sequence joins TRBV19 and TRBJ2-2; D gene unclear. The CDR3 consists of 13 residues. Trimming left V 3 bases short and J 3 bases short, with 5 bases between. CDR1 LNHDA and CDR2 SQIVND come from the germline V gene (reference sequence). The CDR3 bases are TGTGCCAGTAGTATCGACTACACCGGGGAGCTGTTTTTT. This encodes CASSIDYTGELFF.

This sequence joins TRBV9 and TRBJ2-1; D perhaps matches TRBD2 (5 bases). The CDR3 has 15 residues. Trimming took off 0 bases at V and 2 bases at J, with 9 bases between the two ends. Germline CDR1 is SGDLS and CDR2 is YYNGEE. CDR3 amino acids: CASSVGGLPYNEQFF. The CDR3 nucleotides are TGTGCCAGCAGCGTAGGAGGGTTACCCTACAATGAGCAGTTCTTC.

This chain uses TRBV29-1 with TRBJ2-3, with a weak D call TRBD1 (6 bases). CDR3 length equals 13 residues. The V end lost 7 bases, the J end lost 0 bases, and 11 bases lay between the germline ends. Germline V CDR1 and CDR2: SQVTM, ANQGSEA. In DNA, the CDR3 is TGCAGCGCCCTGACAGGTAGCACAGATACGCAGTATTTT. It yields the protein CSALTGSTDTQYF.

For the CDR3, the DNA is TGCGCCAGCAGCCAAATTGGGGAGGGGGCAAGGGCCTACGAGCAGTACTTC. It codes for CASSQIGEGARAYEQYF. This chain connects TRBV4-1 to TRBJ2-7; D is tentatively TRBD1 or TRBD2 (7 bases each). The CDR3 is made up of 17 amino acids. V lost 2 bases to trimming and J lost 2 bases, with 19 bases between them. The germline V gene has CDR1 MGHRA and CDR2 YSYEKL.

The chain links TRBV19 to TRBJ1-2; the D gene is possibly TRBD1 (5 bases). This CDR3 is 15 amino acids long. Between the trimmed V and J ends, which lost 3 bases and 6 bases, there was a span of 17 bases. Germline CDR1 is LNHDA and CDR2 is SQIVND (reference sequence). The DNA for the CDR3 is TGTGCCAGTAGTATGGGGGTCCGTGACCAAAATGGCTACACCTTC. Encoded protein: CASSMGVRDQNGYTF.

This clone was recorded once. The chain is built from TRBV5-6 and TRBJ1-2; tentative D call: TRBD1 (6 bases). This CDR3 contains 16 residues. Germline lookup yields CDR1 SGHDT and CDR2 YYEEEE. The V and J ends lost 0 bases and 7 bases respectively, with 19 bases between them. In DNA, the CDR3 is TGTGCCAGCAGCTTGGCCTTCGGGGGGCGAGGTTCTGGCTACACCTTC. It encodes CASSLAFGGRGSGYTF.